A single sample gave rise to the 14 T cell receptor beta chains below, sequenced in a study of cytomegalovirus exposure and HLA in healthy donors. It was with 60 Vbeta and 13 Jbeta primers that the PCR ran. Using immunoSEQ multiplex PCR, the repertoire was profiled, and TCRdb retains in-frame clones only, with some absent. The sample contains approximately 160,000 clones, roughly four fifths of which appear only once. Input material: PBMCs. The origin of the receptors is a man over 45 in good health and CMV-seropositive.

The chain is built from TRBV5-1 and TRBJ2-7; 10 nucleotides agree with TRBD1. CDR1 and CDR2 from the germline V gene are SGHRS and YFSETQ. The CDR3 is 13 residues long. J gave up 6 bases and V 4 bases, and 4 bases lay outside the gene matches. The DNA for the CDR3 is TGCGCCAGCAGCGGGGGACAGGGGCGCGAGCAGTACTTC. It yields the protein CASSGGQGREQYF.

This chain joins TRBV27 and TRBJ1-5; 7 bases map to TRBD1. The CDR3 has 14 residues. Germline trimming cut 3 bases from V and 2 bases from J; bases unmatched to any gene: 1. In germline, CDR1 is MNHEY, CDR2 SMNVEV (reference sequence). The CDR3 is CASSLGTGNQPQHF. The CDR3 DNA reads TGTGCCAGCAGTTTGGGGACAGGCAATCAGCCCCAGCATTTT.

This clone was seen only a few times. The CDR3 sequence is CAWSAFLGYTF. As DNA, the CDR3 is TGTGCCTGGAGTGCTTTTCTGGGCTACACCTTC. This rearrangement joins TRBV30 to TRBJ1-2; D is unclear. V lost 1 base and J lost 8, with 8 bases in between. This CDR3 comprises 11 residues. Germline V gene data show CDR1 as GTSNPN and CDR2 as SVGIG (reference sequence). The variable domain in full, completed from reference TRBV30 and TRBJ1-2, reads SQTIHQWPATLVQPVGSPLSLECTVEGTSNPNLYWYRQAAGRGLQLLFYSVGIGQISSEVPQNLSASRPQDRQFILSSKKLLLSDSGFYLCAWSAFLGYTFGSGTRLTVV.

This clone was found once. The chain carries TRBV2 and TRBJ2-7, with TRBD1 as a possible D gene (5 bases). Germline CDR1 reads SNHLY; CDR2 reads FYNNEI. There are 15 residues in the CDR3. Trimming took 6 bases from V and 3 from J, leaving 18 bases between them. The CDR3 region is CASSSTGQLIYEQYF. DNA of the CDR3: TGTGCCAGCAGCTCTACCGGACAATTAATCTACGAGCAGTACTTC.

The chain employs TRBV5-1 and TRBJ2-6; 8 nucleotides line up with TRBD1. The CDR3 covers 17 residues. Trimming at V came to 0 bases and at J to 2 bases, leaving 4 bases not matched to a gene. Germline lookup yields CDR1 SGHRS and CDR2 YFSETQ. CDR3 amino acids: CASSLGQGFPGANVLTF. The CDR3 bases are TGCGCCAGCAGCTTGGGACAGGGGTTCCCTGGGGCCAACGTCCTGACTTTC.

This clone has only one observation. The chain uses TRBV6-1 and TRBJ1-5; D is undetermined. Germline V lookup: CDR1 MNHNS, CDR2 SASEGT. Deletions cut 3 bases from V and 2 bases from J, with 2 bases between. This CDR3 region has 12 residues. CDR3 nucleotide sequence: TGTGCCAGCAGTGACGGCAATCAGCCCCAGCATTTT. Its protein product is CASSDGNQPQHF.

This clone was seen once. The chain combines TRBV30 with TRBJ1-1, with D hard to call. This CDR3 is 14 amino acids long. Trimming cost V 1 base and J 2 bases, with 11 bases left between them. CDR1 is GTSNPN and CDR2 is SVGIG in the germline V gene (reference sequence). The CDR3, as DNA: TGTGCCTGGAGTGCGGGAGCCTTAAACACTGAAGCTTTCTTT. Its translation is CAWSAGALNTEAFF.

This chain's CDR3 is CASSWTGKGTQYF. The CDR3 DNA follows: TGTGCCAGCAGTTGGACAGGCAAAGGGACCCAGTACTTC. The chain joins TRBV6-1 to TRBJ2-5; 7 bases fit TRBD1. CDR1 is MNHNS and CDR2 is SASEGT in the germline V gene. This CDR3 has 13 residues. The J segment lost 7 bases and the V segment lost 5 bases, leaving 7 bases of the junction unmatched.

The chain combines TRBV6-6 with TRBJ1-2; D is undetermined. Trimming shortened V by 0 bases and J by 3 bases, and 5 bases separated the two germline ends. Germline CDR1 reads MNHNY; CDR2 reads SVGAGI (reference sequence). The CDR3 contains 13 residues. The CDR3 bases are TGTGCCAGCAGTTACTCGAGAGACTATGGCTACACCTTC. Protein: CASSYSRDYGYTF.

This clone appeared once. The gene calls are TRBV21-1 and TRBJ2-1; the table's D call of TRBD2 was not tested on the DNA. TRBV21-1 is a documented pseudogene. CDR3 length: 15 residues. The CDR3 sequence is CASSTPGTSGSMQFF. The CDR3 DNA reads as TGTGCCAGCAGCACCCCCGGGACTAGCGGGAGCATGCAGTTCTTC.

The V and J genes are TRBV6-5 and TRBJ1-3; D call uncertain. V lost 4 bases, J lost 2 bases, and 12 bases lay in between. The CDR3 loop spans 15 amino acids. Germline CDR1 is MNHEY and CDR2 is SVGAGI. CDR3 nucleotide sequence: TGTGCCAGCAGTTTAGAGGGCGCGGCTGGAAACACCATATATTTT. Encoded protein: CASSLEGAAGNTIYF.

The rearrangement uses TRBV9 and TRBJ1-5; D remains unclear. The CDR3 is 14 residues long. Trimming stripped 0 bases from V and 11 bases from J, with 15 bases between. The germline CDR1 and CDR2 sequences are SGDLS and YYNGEE. Written as DNA, the CDR3 is TGTGCCAGCAGCGTAGATTGGGCGGGAACTTCCCAGCATTTT. Translation: CASSVDWAGTSQHF.

The chain recombines TRBV14 with TRBJ1-2; D unclear. The CDR3 loop spans 13 amino acids. V dropped 0 bases and J dropped 5 bases, with 7 bases sitting between them. The germline gives CDR1 SGHDN, CDR2 FVKESK. The CDR3 region has the DNA TGTGCCAGCAGCCAAGATCTCCGGTATGGCTACACCTTC. Its protein is CASSQDLRYGYTF.

The CDR3: CASSLAAGHTEAFF. DNA of the CDR3: TGTGCCAGCAGCTTAGCAGCAGGGCACACTGAAGCTTTCTTT. The chain uses TRBV13 and TRBJ1-1; possibly TRBD1 for D (5 bases). The CDR3 spans 14 residues. Per germline, CDR1 PRHDT and CDR2 FYEKMQ (reference sequence). V gave up 1 base and J gave up 3 bases, with 9 bases separating them.